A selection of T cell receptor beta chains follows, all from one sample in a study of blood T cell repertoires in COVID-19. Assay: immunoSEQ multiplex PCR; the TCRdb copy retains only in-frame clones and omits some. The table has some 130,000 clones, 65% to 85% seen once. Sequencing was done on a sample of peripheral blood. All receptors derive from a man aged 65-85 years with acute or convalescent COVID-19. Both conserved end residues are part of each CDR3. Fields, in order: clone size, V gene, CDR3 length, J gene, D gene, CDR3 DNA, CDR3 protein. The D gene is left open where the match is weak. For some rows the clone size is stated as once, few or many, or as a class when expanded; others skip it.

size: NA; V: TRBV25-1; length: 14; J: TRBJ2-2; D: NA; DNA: TGTGCCAGCAGCAGCGTATCCTCCACCGGGGAGCTGTTTTTT; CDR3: CASSSVSSTGELFF
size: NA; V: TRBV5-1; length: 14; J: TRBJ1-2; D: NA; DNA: TGCGCCAGCAGCTTGGAGCCAAGATTCTATGGCTACACCTTC; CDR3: CASSLEPRFYGYTF
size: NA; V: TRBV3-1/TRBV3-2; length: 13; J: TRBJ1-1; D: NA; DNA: TGTGCCAGCAGCCAAAGAGTGAACACTGAAGCTTTCTTT; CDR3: CASSQRVNTEAFF
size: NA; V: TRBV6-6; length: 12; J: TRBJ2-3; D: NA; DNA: TGTGCCAGCAGTTACCAGATCGATACGCAGTATTTT; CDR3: CASSYQIDTQYF
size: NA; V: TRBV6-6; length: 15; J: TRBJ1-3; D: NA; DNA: TGTGCCAGCAGATACCCGGGAATCTCTGGAAACACCATATATTTT; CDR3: CASRYPGISGNTIYF
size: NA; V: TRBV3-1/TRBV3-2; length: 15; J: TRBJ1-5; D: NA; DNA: TGTGCCAGCAGCCAAGATACGGGGGGAGGGCAGCCCCAGCATTTT; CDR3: CASSQDTGGGQPQHF
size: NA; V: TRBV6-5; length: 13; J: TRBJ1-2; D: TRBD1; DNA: TGTGCCAGCACCTTGACAGGGGGGGATGGCTACACCTTC; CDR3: CASTLTGGDGYTF
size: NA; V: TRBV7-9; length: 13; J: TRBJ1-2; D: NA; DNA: TGTGCCAGCAGCTTCTCCGAGCGACAGGGCTACACCTTC; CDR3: CASSFSERQGYTF
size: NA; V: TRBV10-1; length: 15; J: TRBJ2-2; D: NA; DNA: TGCGCCAGCAGTGAGTCGGGGCAGGGCACCGGGGAGCTGTTTTTT; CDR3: CASSESGQGTGELFF
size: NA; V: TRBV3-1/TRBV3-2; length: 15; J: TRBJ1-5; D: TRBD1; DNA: TGTGCCAGCAGCTATGGACAGGTTAGCAATCAGCCCCAGCATTTT; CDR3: CASSYGQVSNQPQHF
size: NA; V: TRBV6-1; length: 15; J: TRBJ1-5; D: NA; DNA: TGTGCCAGCAGTGAACCAGGCAGGGGACGGGGGCCCCAGCATTTT; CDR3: CASSEPGRGRGPQHF
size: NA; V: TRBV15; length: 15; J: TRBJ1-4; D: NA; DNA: TGTGCCACCAGCAGAGATGGGGCGAGTAATGAAAAACTGTTTTTT; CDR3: CATSRDGASNEKLFF
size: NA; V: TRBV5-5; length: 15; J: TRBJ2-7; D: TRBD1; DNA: TGTGCCAGCAGCTGGGGACAGGGAGGGACCTACGAGCAGTACTTC; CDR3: CASSWGQGGTYEQYF
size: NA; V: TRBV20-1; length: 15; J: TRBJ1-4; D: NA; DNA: TGCAGTGCTAGTAGGCGCGTAGGGGCTAATGAAAAACTGTTTTTT; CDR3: CSASRRVGANEKLFF
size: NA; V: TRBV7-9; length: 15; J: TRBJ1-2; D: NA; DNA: TGTGCCAGCAGCTTAGAAGTGGGCTACAACTATGGCTACACCTTC; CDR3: CASSLEVGYNYGYTF
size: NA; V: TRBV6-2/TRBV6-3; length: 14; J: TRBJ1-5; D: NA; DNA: TGTGCCAGCAGCCGGGACACACTGGGGCAGCCCCAGCATTTT; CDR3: CASSRDTLGQPQHF
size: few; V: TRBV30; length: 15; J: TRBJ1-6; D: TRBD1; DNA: TGTGCCTGGAGTGTAGAGACAGGGGGAAATTCACCCCTCCACTTT; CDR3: CAWSVETGGNSPLHF
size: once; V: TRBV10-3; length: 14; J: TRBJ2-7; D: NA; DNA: TGTGCCATCACCAACGGGGCAGGGGACTACGAGCAGTACTTC; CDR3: CAITNGAGDYEQYF
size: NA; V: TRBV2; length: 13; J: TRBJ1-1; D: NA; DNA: TGTGCCAGCAGCAAAGATTTAACGGTTCGAGCTTTCTTT; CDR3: CASSKDLTVRAFF
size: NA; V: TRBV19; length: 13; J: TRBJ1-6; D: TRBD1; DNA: TGTGCCACGGGACAGGGCGTAATTTCACCCCTCCACTTT; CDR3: CATGQGVISPLHF
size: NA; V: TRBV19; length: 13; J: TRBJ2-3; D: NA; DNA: TGTGCCAGTAGTATCTCAGGCGCAGATACGCAGTATTTT; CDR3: CASSISGADTQYF
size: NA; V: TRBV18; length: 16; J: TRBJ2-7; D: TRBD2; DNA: TGTGCCAGCTCACCACGGCGGCTAGCGGGGGGTTACGAGCAGTACTTC; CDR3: CASSPRRLAGGYEQYF
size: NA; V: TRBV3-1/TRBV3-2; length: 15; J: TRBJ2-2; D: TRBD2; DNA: TGTGCCAGCAGCCGTAGCGGGGGGGGCACCGGGGAGCTGTTTTTT; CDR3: CASSRSGGGTGELFF
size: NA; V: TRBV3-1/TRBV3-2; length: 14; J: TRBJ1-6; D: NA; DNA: TGTGCCAGCAGCCAAGGACAGGAGACTTCACCCCTCCACTTT; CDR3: CASSQGQETSPLHF
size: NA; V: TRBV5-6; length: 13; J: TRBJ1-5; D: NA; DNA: TGTGCCAGCAGCTTATCCCAACGGGGGCCCCAGCATTTT; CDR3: CASSLSQRGPQHF
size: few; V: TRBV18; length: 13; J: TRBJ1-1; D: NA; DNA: TGTGCCAGCTCACCGGGGGGGAACACTGAAGCTTTCTTT; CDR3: CASSPGGNTEAFF
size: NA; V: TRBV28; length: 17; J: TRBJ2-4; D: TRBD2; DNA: TGTGCCAGCAGCCTGGGACTAGCGGGGGAAGCCAAAAACATTCAGTACTTC; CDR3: CASSLGLAGEAKNIQYF
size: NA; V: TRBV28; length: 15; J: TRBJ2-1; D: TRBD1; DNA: TGTGCCAGCAGTTTAGGGCAGGGGGTCTACAATGAGCAGTTCTTC; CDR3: CASSLGQGVYNEQFF